This T cell receptor (beta chain) emerged from a study of T cells after yellow fever vaccination. Background on the study: Preparing low-cell-number fractions relied on SMART-Seq v4 Ultra Low Input.

TCRdb reprocessed the 5' RACE reads via MiXCR and lists one record per CDR3 protein. The sample shows 120,000 or so distinct CDR3 sequences, approximately 16% of them seen only once. With respect to this clonotype: Its antigen remains unidentified.

Trimming took off 5 bases at V and 2 bases at J, with 16 bases between the two ends. The V gene's germline CDR1 is SGHVS and CDR2 FQNEAQ. This CDR3 spans 15 amino acids. Study-wide results and caveats: CD4 and CD8 compartments shared a small share of clonotypes. Booster samples showed a return of most primary-vaccination clones (roughly 95% CD4, about 87% CD8).

The V and J genes are TRBV7-8 and TRBJ2-7, with D perhaps matching TRBD2 (7 bases). This sequence was found in a man aged 18-30 years who received the YFV17D yellow fever vaccine. Sequenced material: CD8+ T cells sorted from PBMCs, taken 5 days after the yellow fever booster vaccination. Here the CDR3 DNA reads TGTGCCAGCAGCCGGGGGGCAGGGGCTGCCTACGAGCAGTACTTC. This gives the protein CASSRGAGAAYEQYF.